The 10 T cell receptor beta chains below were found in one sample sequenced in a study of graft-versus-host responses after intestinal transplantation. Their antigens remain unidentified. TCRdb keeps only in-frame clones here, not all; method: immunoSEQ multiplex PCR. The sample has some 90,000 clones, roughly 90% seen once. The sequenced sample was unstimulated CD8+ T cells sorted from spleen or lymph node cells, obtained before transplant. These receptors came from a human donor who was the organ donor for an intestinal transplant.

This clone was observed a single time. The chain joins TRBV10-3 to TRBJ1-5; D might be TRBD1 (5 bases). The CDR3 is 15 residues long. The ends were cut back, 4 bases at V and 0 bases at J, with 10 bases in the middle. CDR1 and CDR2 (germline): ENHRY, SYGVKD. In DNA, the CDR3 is TGTGCCATCAGTGGGGGGGTTGATAGCAATCAGCCCCAGCATTTT. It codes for CAISGGVDSNQPQHF.

The CDR3 here is CASSLGQGPFYEQYF. DNA for the CDR3: TGTGCCAGCAGCTTGGGACAGGGGCCTTTCTACGAGCAGTACTTC. The rearrangement links TRBV5-8 to TRBJ2-7, with 8 positions matching TRBD1. Germline-derived CDR1 and CDR2 are SGHTS and YDEGEE. CDR3 length equals 15 residues. Losses at the gene ends were 0 bases for V and 3 bases for J; bases not matched to a gene: 5. Supplemented by reference TRBV5-8 and TRBJ2-7, the full variable domain reads EAGVTQSPTHLIKTRGQQATLRCSPISGHTSVYWYQQALGLGLQFLLWYDEGEERNRGNFPPRFSGRQFPNYSSELNVNALELEDSALYLCASSLGQGPFYEQYFGPGTRLTVT.

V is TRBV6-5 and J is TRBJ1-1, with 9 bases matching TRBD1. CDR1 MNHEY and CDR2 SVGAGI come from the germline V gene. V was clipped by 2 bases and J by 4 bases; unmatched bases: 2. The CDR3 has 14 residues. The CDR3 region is CASSYATGGTEAFF. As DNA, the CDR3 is TGTGCCAGCAGTTACGCGACAGGGGGCACTGAAGCTTTCTTT.

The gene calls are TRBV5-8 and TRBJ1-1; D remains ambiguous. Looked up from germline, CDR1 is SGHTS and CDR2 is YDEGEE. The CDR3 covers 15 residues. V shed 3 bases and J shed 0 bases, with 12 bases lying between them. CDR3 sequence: CASSWRPTMNTEAFF. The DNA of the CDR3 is TGTGCCAGCAGCTGGAGGCCGACGATGAACACTGAAGCTTTCTTT.

CDR3 sequence (DNA): TGTGCCTGGAGCCCCCCACAGGTTGGGGGCTACACCTTC. Protein: CAWSPPQVGGYTF. This sequence joins TRBV30 and TRBJ1-2; D may be TRBD1 (5 bases). Germline loops: CDR1 GTSNPN, CDR2 SVGIG (reference sequence). The CDR3 spans 13 residues. V gave up 3 bases and J gave up 8 bases, with 16 bases separating them. Full variable domain (remainder filled in from reference TRBV30 and TRBJ1-2): SQTIHQWPATLVQPVGSPLSLECTVEGTSNPNLYWYRQAAGRGLQLLFYSVGIGQISSEVPQNLSASRPQDRQFILSSKKLLLSDSGFYLCAWSPPQVGGYTFGSGTRLTVV.

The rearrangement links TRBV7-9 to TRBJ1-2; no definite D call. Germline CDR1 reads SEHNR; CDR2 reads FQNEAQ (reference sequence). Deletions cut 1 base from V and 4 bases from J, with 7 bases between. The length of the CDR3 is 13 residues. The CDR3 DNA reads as TGTGCCAGCAGCTTAGATGCGAGCTATGGCTACACCTTC. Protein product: CASSLDASYGYTF.

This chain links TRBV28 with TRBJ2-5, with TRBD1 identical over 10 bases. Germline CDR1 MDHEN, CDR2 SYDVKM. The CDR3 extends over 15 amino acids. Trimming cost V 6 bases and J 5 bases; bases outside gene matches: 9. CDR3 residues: CASSPRDRGRETQYF. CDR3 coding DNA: TGTGCCAGCAGCCCCCGGGACAGGGGTCGGGAGACCCAGTACTTC.

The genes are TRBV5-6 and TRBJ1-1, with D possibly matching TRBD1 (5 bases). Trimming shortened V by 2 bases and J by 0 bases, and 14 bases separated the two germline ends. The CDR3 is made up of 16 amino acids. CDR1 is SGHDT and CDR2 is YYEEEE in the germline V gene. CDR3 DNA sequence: TGTGCCAGCAGCTTATACCGGGGGAGGTTGAACACTGAAGCTTTCTTT. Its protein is CASSLYRGRLNTEAFF. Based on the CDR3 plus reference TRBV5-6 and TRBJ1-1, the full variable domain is DAGVTQSPTHLIKTRGQQVTLRCSPKSGHDTVSWYQQALGQGPQFIFQYYEEEERQRGNFPDRFSGHQFPNYSSELNVNALLLGDSALYLCASSLYRGRLNTEAFFGQGTRLTVV.

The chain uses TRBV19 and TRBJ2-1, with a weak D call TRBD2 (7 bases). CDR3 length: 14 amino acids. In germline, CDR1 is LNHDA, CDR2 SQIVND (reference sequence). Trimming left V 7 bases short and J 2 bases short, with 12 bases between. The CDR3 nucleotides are TGTGCCAGTAATTGGGGGGGGCCCTACAATGAGCAGTTCTTC. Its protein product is CASNWGGPYNEQFF.

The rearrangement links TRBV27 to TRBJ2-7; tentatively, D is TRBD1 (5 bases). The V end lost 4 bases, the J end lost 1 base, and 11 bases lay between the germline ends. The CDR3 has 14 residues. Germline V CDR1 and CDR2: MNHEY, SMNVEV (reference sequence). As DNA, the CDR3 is TGTGCCAGCAGTTGGGCAGGGTCGTCCTACGAGCAGTACTTC. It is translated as CASSWAGSSYEQYF.